The clone carrying this TCR beta chain has a single count. These data belong to a study of blood T cell repertoires in COVID-19. Data came from immunoSEQ multiplex PCR; TCRdb stores just in-frame clones and leaves some out. The sample consists of about 480,000 clones, roughly 90% of them appearing once. The study recruited people aged about 18 to 89 years across under 25 US areas. V lost 0 bases and J 8 bases, leaving 14 bases between the germline ends. The germline V gene encodes CDR1 MNHNS and CDR2 SASEGT. CDR3 length: 15 residues. This receptor was obtained from a woman between 40 and 55 years old who had recovered from COVID-19. The chain combines TRBV6-1 with TRBJ1-5; D gene unclear. Sample: PBMCs or T cells enriched from blood (not recorded which). The CDR3 reads CASSEAGRVWEPQHF. The CDR3, as DNA: TGTGCCAGCAGTGAAGCAGGGAGGGTTTGGGAGCCCCAGCATTTT.